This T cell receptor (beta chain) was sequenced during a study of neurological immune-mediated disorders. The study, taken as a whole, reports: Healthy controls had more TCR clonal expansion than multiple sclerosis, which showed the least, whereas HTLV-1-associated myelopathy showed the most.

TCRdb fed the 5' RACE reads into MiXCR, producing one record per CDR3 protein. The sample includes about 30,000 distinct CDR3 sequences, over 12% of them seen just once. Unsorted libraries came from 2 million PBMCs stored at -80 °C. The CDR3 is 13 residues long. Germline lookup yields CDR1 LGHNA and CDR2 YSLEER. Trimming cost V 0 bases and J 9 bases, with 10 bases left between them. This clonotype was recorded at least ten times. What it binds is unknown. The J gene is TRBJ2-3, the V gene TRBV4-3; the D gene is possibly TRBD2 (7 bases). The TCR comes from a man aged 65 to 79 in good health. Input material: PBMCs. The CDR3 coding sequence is TGCGCCAGCAGCCAAGAAAGGGGGGGCACGCAGTATTTT. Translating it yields CASSQERGGTQYF.